These 11 T cell receptor beta chains were all obtained from the same sample, sequenced in a study of shared clonotypes between healthy human individuals. The table came from immunoSEQ multiplex PCR; TCRdb's copy has only in-frame clones and leaves some out. The sample records about 460,000 clones, roughly 80% being singletons. Source material: PBMCs. Receptors were obtained from a middle-aged woman in good health. Some clones in this sample may be carry-over from other donors' samples.

The rearrangement uses TRBV27 and TRBJ2-7, with TRBD2 identical over 9 bases. This CDR3 region has 15 residues. CDR1 is MNHEY, CDR2 SMNVEV, per germline (reference sequence). V gave up 3 bases and J gave up 2 bases; unmatched junction bases: 5. The CDR3 DNA reads TGTGCCAGCAGTTTGAGGTCTAGCGGGACCTACGAGCAGTACTTC. Its translation: CASSLRSSGTYEQYF.

The chain couples TRBV4-3 to TRBJ1-2, with 7 positions matching TRBD1. CDR1 and CDR2 (germline): LGHNA, YSLEER. Trimming at V came to 4 bases and at J to 1 base, leaving 3 bases not matched to a gene. The CDR3 covers 14 residues. CDR3 DNA: TGCGCCAGCAGCCCGGGACAGCTTAACTATGGCTACACCTTC. This codes for CASSPGQLNYGYTF.

V and J are TRBV4-2 and TRBJ2-5; 10 positions match TRBD2. Gene TRBJ2-7 matches the end of the DNA better, so the J call may be wrong. Germline V gene lookup returns CDR1 LGHNA and CDR2 YNFKEQ. The CDR3 runs 15 residues. CDR3 residues: CASSQGLAGVYEQYF. The CDR3 bases are TGTGCCAGCAGCCAAGGGCTAGCGGGAGTATACGAGCAGTACTTC.

The chain carries TRBV9 and TRBJ2-7; D is possibly TRBD1 (6 bases). Germline CDR1 reads SGDLS; CDR2 reads YYNGEE. The CDR3 is 15 amino acids. With 7 bases removed from V and 3 bases from J, the gap between germline ends came to 20 bases. In DNA form, the CDR3 reads TGTGCCAGCGGGCAAGGCGGTGGGGGCAGCTACGAGCAGTACTTC. It is translated as CASGQGGGGSYEQYF. Full variable domain (outside the CDR3, taken from reference TRBV9 and TRBJ2-7): DSGVTQTPKHLITATGQRVTLRCSPRSGDLSVYWYQQSLDQGLQFLIQYYNGEERAKGNILERFSAQQFPDLHSELNLSSLELGDSALYFCASGQGGGGSYEQYFGPGTRLTVT.

This clone was counted only a few times. The rearrangement joins TRBV19 to TRBJ2-7, with TRBD1 identical over 7 bases. The V and J ends lost 4 bases and 0 bases, in that order; junction bases with no gene match: 3. Germline-derived CDR1 and CDR2 are LNHDA and SQIVND (reference sequence). This CDR3 comprises 14 residues. CDR3 loop: CASSTRDSSYEQYF. CDR3 coding DNA: TGTGCCAGTAGTACCCGGGACAGCTCCTACGAGCAGTACTTC.

This clone came up once. The V gene is TRBV6-1, the J gene TRBJ2-1; 9 bases align to TRBD2. CDR1 is MNHNS and CDR2 is SASEGT in the germline V gene. The CDR3 consists of 13 residues. V was clipped by 8 bases and J by 10 bases; unmatched bases: 9. CDR3 amino acids: CASGGGRAREQFF. The CDR3 DNA is TGTGCCAGCGGGGGCGGGAGGGCCCGGGAGCAGTTCTTC.

This clone was seen a handful of times. As DNA, the CDR3 is TGTGCCTGGAGTGCGGGACAGGCCAATCAGCCCCAGCATTTT. Translating it yields CAWSAGQANQPQHF. The chain employs TRBV30 and TRBJ1-5, with 8 nucleotides matching TRBD1. After removal of 1 base from V and 3 bases from J, the junction contained 2 bases not matched to a gene. Germline V gene lookup returns CDR1 GTSNPN and CDR2 SVGIG (reference sequence). The CDR3 covers 14 residues.

Concerning this clone itself: This sample includes further DNA sequences coding for the same CDR3. The V and J genes are TRBV6-5 and TRBJ2-7; TRBD2 might be the D (6 bases). Between the trimmed V and J ends, which lost 8 bases and 4 bases, there was a span of 6 bases. CDR1 MNHEY and CDR2 SVGAGI come from the germline V gene. The CDR3 consists of 10 residues. The CDR3 region has the DNA TGTGCCAGCGGGACTTACGAGCAGTACTTC. Translating gives CASGTYEQYF.

With respect to this clone: This could be a read error, since a much larger clone is one nucleotide away. The chain recombines TRBV6-6 with TRBJ1-5; D is unresolved. With 6 bases removed from V and 6 bases from J, the gap between germline ends came to 9 bases. This CDR3 comprises 12 residues. The germline V gene encodes CDR1 MNHNY and CDR2 SVGAGI (reference sequence). Here the CDR3 DNA reads TGTGCCAGCAGACTTGTCGCTCAGCCCCAGCATTTT. As protein: CASRLVAQPQHF.

Remarks on this clone: The same CDR3 also results from other DNA sequences found in this sample. The genes are TRBV28 and TRBJ2-7, with 8 bases that match TRBD2. V lost 2 bases to trimming and J lost 5 bases; unmatched junction nucleotides: 2. In germline, CDR1 is MDHEN, CDR2 SYDVKM. The CDR3 length is 13 residues. In nucleotides, the CDR3 is TGTGCCAGCAGTTTAAGTAGCGGGAACGAGCAGTACTTC. Amino acid sequence: CASSLSSGNEQYF.

The J gene is TRBJ1-1, the V gene TRBV7-8; tentatively, D is TRBD1 (6 bases). The germline gives CDR1 SGHVS, CDR2 FQNEAQ. This CDR3 is 13 amino acids long. Trimming removed 2 bases at V and 6 bases at J, with 10 bases between. Here the CDR3 DNA reads TGTGCCAGCAGCTTACAGGGGAGCTCTGAAGCTTTCTTT. Translation gives CASSLQGSSEAFF.